Given below is one T cell receptor beta chain in context. The specificity of this receptor is unknown. No base qualities exist here, and no much larger clone lies one base off it. This sample stems from a study of blood T cell repertoires in COVID-19 (dated by TCRdb to 2018 to 2020). The study in broad terms: Collaborator samples came from the United States, Italy and Spain and covered acute and convalescent phases of COVID-19. The material from the prospective study consisted of cDNA or gDNA derived from T cells, B-cell-depleted T cells, or PBMCs. Subjects who had been exposed to COVID-19, were actively infected with it, or had recovered from it provided the deeply sampled blood TCRbeta repertoires that made up the dataset. The repertoires were released in a freely available public database meant as a resource for research on the immune response to SARS-CoV-2. Samples came from the ongoing ImmuneRACE study (first 160 participants) plus 1,254 subjects from 6 global collaborators. A de-identified subject ID, COVID-19 status, age in years and sex were almost always included in the sample metadata. Where HLA class I and class II types were available, the types were taken from metadata supplied by the sample provider, not from assay-based typing.

Enrolling through a virtual design, the prospective study's participants ranged in age from roughly 18 to 90 years and lived across 24 United States geographic areas. In the prospective study, cohorts were assigned on the basis of participant-reported clinical history obtained from a screening survey and a study questionnaire. ImmuneRACE Cohort 3 recovered participants were defined by two consecutive negative NP/OP PCR tests, healthcare professional clearance, or symptom resolution. Mobile phlebotomists in the prospective study collected whole blood, serum and a nasopharyngeal or oropharyngeal swab from every participant. Participants in the prospective study had the option to provide additional blood draws and questionnaires over a roughly 2-month period. Before DNA extraction, prospective study blood samples were shipped either frozen or at room temperature. Broader findings and caveats from the paper: The quantity of clinical and demographic metadata differed by source and by participant and was supplied without curation.

TCRbeta CDR3 regions were amplified from genomic DNA using the immunoSEQ Assay, a bias-controlled multiplex PCR. Per the source publication's procedure: The number of nucleated cells in each sample was estimated by amplification of reference gene primers within the assay. Sequence reads were collapsed and filtered to measure the absolute abundance of every unique TCRbeta CDR3 rearrangement. For each sample, productive Simpson clonality was calculated as the square root of Simpson's diversity index over productive rearrangements. TCRdb limited this immuneACCESS table to in-frame rearrangements with V and J called. A share of clones is missing; checked studies link under half to unresolved V genes, and the rest is unexplained. V and J calls and clone size follow that table, whereas D and trimming were derived from the DNA. This sample has about 200,000 clones in its table, and 75% to 90% of those were observed once. The ten largest clones capture under 20% of the sample.

The clonotype comes from a man aged 35-49 years who had recovered from COVID-19. Sequencing input: PBMCs or T cells enriched from blood (not recorded which).

The CDR3 sequence is CASTHIGGGYEQYF. The DNA sequence is given as TGTGCCAGCACCCACATCGGGGGGGGATACGAGCAGTACTTC. The chain couples TRBV27 to TRBJ2-7, with TRBD2 matching 8 junction bases. After removal of 7 bases from V and 4 bases from J, the junction retains 9 bases not matched to a gene. Its CDR3 holds 14 amino acids, cysteine through phenylalanine. Kept here is only the CDR3 DNA, which spans 42 bases and is read in frame from base 1. As encoded in the germline V gene (reference sequence), CDR1 is MNHEY while CDR2 is SMNVEV.